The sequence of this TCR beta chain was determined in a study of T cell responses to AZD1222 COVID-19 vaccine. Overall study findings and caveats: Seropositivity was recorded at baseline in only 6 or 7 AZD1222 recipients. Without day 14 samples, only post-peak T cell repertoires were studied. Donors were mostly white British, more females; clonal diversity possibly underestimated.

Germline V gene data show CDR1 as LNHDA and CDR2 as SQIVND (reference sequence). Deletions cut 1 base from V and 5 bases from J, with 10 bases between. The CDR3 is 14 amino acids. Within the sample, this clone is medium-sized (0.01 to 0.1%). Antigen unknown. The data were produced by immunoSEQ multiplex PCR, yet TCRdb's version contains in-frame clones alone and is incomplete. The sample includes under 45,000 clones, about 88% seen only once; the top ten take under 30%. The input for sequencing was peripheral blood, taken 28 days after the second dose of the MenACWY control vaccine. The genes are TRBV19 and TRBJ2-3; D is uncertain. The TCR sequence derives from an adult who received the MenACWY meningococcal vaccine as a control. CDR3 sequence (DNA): TGTGCCAGTAGTATAGGCCCTGACAAAGATACGCAGTATTTT. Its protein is CASSIGPDKDTQYF. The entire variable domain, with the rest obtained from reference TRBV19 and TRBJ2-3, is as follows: DGGITQSPKYLFRKEGQNVTLSCEQNLNHDAMYWYRQDPGQGLRLIYYSQIVNDFQKGDIAEGYSVSREKKESFPLTVTSAQKNPTAFYLCASSIGPDKDTQYFGPGTRLTVL.